The 13 T cell receptor beta chains below come from one sample, sequenced in a study of Ad26.COV2.S vaccination and SARS-CoV-2 variants. The treatment: some 20 received Ad26.COV2.S at low or high dose, single or two shots; about 5 received placebo; per-sample allocation not given. Day 63 following the first vaccine or placebo injection was when the samples were taken. Repertoires were generated with immunoSEQ multiplex PCR, while TCRdb's copy carries only in-frame clones and drops some. The repertoire holds 300,000 to 400,000 clones, with roughly 84% as singletons. The source was peripheral blood, collected in a trial of Ad26.COV2.S vaccine versus placebo. Source of these receptors: a person aged 18 to 65 who received the Ad26.COV2.S COVID-19 vaccine or a placebo.

The chain is built from TRBV27 and TRBJ1-1, with unresolved D. In germline, CDR1 is MNHEY, CDR2 SMNVEV (reference sequence). This CDR3 spans 12 amino acids. The V and J ends lost 7 bases and 4 bases respectively, with 10 bases between them. This chain's CDR3 is CASKAGSTEAFF. In nucleotides, the CDR3 is TGTGCCAGCAAGGCTGGTAGCACTGAAGCTTTCTTT.

This chain links TRBV5-1 with TRBJ2-3, with D perhaps TRBD2 (6 bases). V lost 6 bases, J lost 2 bases, and 10 bases lay in between. Germline V gives CDR1 SGHRS, CDR2 YFSETQ. The CDR3 has 13 residues. The CDR3 sequence is CASKRTNTDTQYF. The CDR3, as DNA: TGCGCCAGCAAAAGGACTAACACAGATACGCAGTATTTT.

The chain has TRBV4-3 and TRBJ2-1; D is perhaps TRBD2 (5 bases). The V and J ends lost 6 bases and 2 bases respectively, with 20 bases between them. Germline V lookup: CDR1 LGHNA, CDR2 YSLEER. The CDR3 has 17 amino acids. CDR3 protein: CASRKSTSTVPYNEQFF. The CDR3 region has the DNA TGCGCCAGCAGGAAATCTACTAGTACGGTCCCCTACAATGAGCAGTTCTTC.

J is TRBJ1-1 and V is TRBV6-6; D uncertain. From germline, CDR1 is MNHNY and CDR2 SVGAGI (reference sequence). The CDR3 has 14 residues. The ends were cut back, 5 bases at V and 2 bases at J, with 12 bases in the middle. The CDR3 is CASSDRRENTEAFF. DNA for the CDR3: TGTGCCAGCAGTGACCGGCGGGAAAACACTGAAGCTTTCTTT.

The gene calls are TRBV12-3 or TRBV12-4 and TRBJ1-2; no reliable D call. Between the trimmed V and J ends, which lost 3 bases and 8 bases, there was a span of 7 bases. The CDR3 loop spans 11 amino acids. The CDR3 here is CASSFGRGYTF. CDR3 DNA: TGTGCCAGCAGTTTTGGCCGGGGCTACACCTTC.

V gene TRBV15 combines with J gene TRBJ1-1; D unresolved. The CDR3 loop spans 13 amino acids. Trimming removed 0 bases at V and 6 bases at J, with 8 bases between. CDR1 LNHNV and CDR2 YYDKDF come from the germline V gene (reference sequence). The CDR3 DNA is TGTGCCACCAGCAGAGAAAAGGGTCCTGAAGCTTTCTTT. Its protein product is CATSREKGPEAFF.

The chain recombines TRBV6-2 or TRBV6-3 with TRBJ1-1; weak D call: TRBD1 (6 bases). CDR1 and CDR2 (germline): MNHEY, SVGEGT. V shed 5 bases and J shed 4 bases, with 14 bases lying between them. The CDR3 runs 14 residues. DNA of the CDR3: TGTGCCAGCAGTCCACAGGGCCGTCCCACTGAAGCTTTCTTT. As protein: CASSPQGRPTEAFF.

V and J are TRBV19 and TRBJ1-6; 7 bases agree with TRBD1. CDR1 is LNHDA and CDR2 is SQIVND in the germline V gene (reference sequence). V gave up 4 bases and J gave up 7 bases; unmatched junction bases: 1. The CDR3 contains 13 residues. This chain's CDR3 is CASSNRGNSPLHF. The CDR3 DNA follows: TGTGCCAGTAGTAACAGGGGAAATTCACCCCTCCACTTT.

The CDR3 sequence is CASRLQVSNQPQHF. The CDR3 region has the DNA TGTGCCAGCAGATTACAGGTTTCCAATCAGCCCCAGCATTTT. The V and J genes are TRBV6-5 and TRBJ1-5; D is possibly TRBD1 (5 bases). Germline V gene lookup returns CDR1 MNHEY and CDR2 SVGAGI. This CDR3 is 14 amino acids long. Trimming removed 6 bases at V and 3 bases at J, with 12 bases between.

This chain uses TRBV11-3 with TRBJ2-3; no reliable D call. V was pared by 5 bases and J by 0 bases, with 6 bases between. The CDR3 is made up of 13 amino acids. Per germline, CDR1 SGHNT and CDR2 YENEEA. CDR3 in DNA: TGTGCCAGCAGCGCGACTAGCACAGATACGCAGTATTTT. Its translation is CASSATSTDTQYF.

The CDR3 sequence: CASSQTSGGADEQFF. The CDR3 coding sequence is TGCGCCAGCAGCCAAACAAGCGGGGGGGCCGATGAGCAGTTCTTC. This chain links TRBV4-1 with TRBJ2-1, with 10 nucleotides matching TRBD2. The germline CDR1 and CDR2 sequences are MGHRA and YSYEKL. Losses at the gene ends were 2 bases for V and 8 bases for J; bases not matched to a gene: 6. The CDR3 consists of 15 residues.

The chain carries TRBV5-8 and TRBJ1-2, with D maybe TRBD1 (5 bases). Trimming removed 4 bases from V and 8 bases from J, with 15 bases in between. The CDR3 extends over 13 amino acids. Per germline, CDR1 SGHTS and CDR2 YDEGEE. The CDR3 reads CASSPPGGAGYTF. CDR3 sequence (DNA): TGTGCCAGCAGCCCCCCCGGTGGGGCCGGCTACACCTTC. The variable domain in full, with the rest retrieved from reference TRBV5-8 and TRBJ1-2, is EAGVTQSPTHLIKTRGQQATLRCSPISGHTSVYWYQQALGLGLQFLLWYDEGEERNRGNFPPRFSGRQFPNYSSELNVNALELEDSALYLCASSPPGGAGYTFGSGTRLTVV.

This rearrangement joins TRBV3-1 (or the pseudogene TRBV3-2) to TRBJ1-2; TRBD1 matches at 7 bases. CDR1 and CDR2 (germline): LGHDT, YNNKEL (reference sequence). V was clipped by 7 bases and J by 7 bases; unmatched bases: 18. The CDR3 extends over 16 amino acids. This CDR3 reads CASTPGGAGGRAGYTF. As DNA, the CDR3 is TGTGCCAGCACCCCTGGGGGGGCAGGGGGGAGGGCTGGCTACACCTTC.